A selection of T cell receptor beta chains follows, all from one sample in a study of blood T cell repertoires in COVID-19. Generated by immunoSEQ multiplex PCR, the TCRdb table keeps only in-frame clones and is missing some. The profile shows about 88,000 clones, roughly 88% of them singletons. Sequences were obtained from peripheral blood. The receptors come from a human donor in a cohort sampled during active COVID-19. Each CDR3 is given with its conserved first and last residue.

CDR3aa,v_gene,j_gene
CASSIGQGNTGELFF,TRBV19,TRBJ2-2
CASSRRKLHEKLFF,TRBV19,TRBJ1-4
CASSHNQAGGFNEQFF,TRBV3-1/TRBV3-2,TRBJ2-1
CASSRLAGGITDTQYF,TRBV28,TRBJ2-3
CASSQGSGSNTIYF,TRBV19,TRBJ1-3
CASSSGLNSYEQYF,TRBV27,TRBJ2-7
CASSPRQGTTGELFF,TRBV18,TRBJ2-2
CASSIAGGGEQFF,TRBV11-3,TRBJ2-1
CASSGTDYGYTF,TRBV5-1,TRBJ1-2
CASSRTSGGARTDTQYF,TRBV19,TRBJ2-3
CASSPDFNYEQYF,TRBV27,TRBJ2-7
CASSHRQNGYTF,TRBV12-3/TRBV12-4,TRBJ1-2
CASSVGVYQETQYF,TRBV19,TRBJ2-5